These 25 T cell receptor beta chains came from one sample sequenced in a study of sequential checkpoint blockade in melanoma. Specified treatment: randomized to nivolumab then ipilimumab (arm A) or the reverse (arm B). Profiling relied on immunoSEQ multiplex PCR, and the TCRdb table lists in-frame clones only, not all of them. Of 17,000 or so clones listed, roughly 71% are singletons. Sequenced here: CD8+ T cells sorted from blood (inferred from file names), sampled from a patient given nivolumab and ipilimumab in sequence. The source is a human donor with melanoma.

V usage is TRBV5-1 and J usage is TRBJ2-7; D possibly corresponds to TRBD1 (6 bases). The CDR3 consists of 16 residues. Trimming removed 3 bases from V and 4 bases from J, with 20 bases in between. The germline V gene encodes CDR1 SGHRS and CDR2 YFSETQ. CDR3 nucleotides: TGCGCCAGCAGCTCTTACAGGGAGACTAACCCTTACGAGCAGTACTTC. This codes for CASSSYRETNPYEQYF.

V usage is TRBV6-6 and J usage is TRBJ1-6, with D perhaps TRBD1 (5 bases). The CDR3 loop spans 15 amino acids. V gave up 2 bases and J gave up 10 bases, with 15 bases separating them. The germline V gene encodes CDR1 MNHNY and CDR2 SVGAGI (reference sequence). CDR3 DNA sequence: TGTGCCAGCAGTTACGGGGGACTAAGAGGATCACCCCTCCACTTT. Its translation: CASSYGGLRGSPLHF.

The sample holds a few counts of this clone. The rearrangement uses TRBV19 and TRBJ2-7; 9 nucleotides align to TRBD1. This CDR3 spans 12 amino acids. Germline CDR1 and CDR2: LNHDA and SQIVND (reference sequence). J gave up 6 bases and V 7 bases, and 4 bases lay outside the gene matches. The CDR3 sequence is CASKQGAREQYF. Written as DNA, the CDR3 is TGTGCCAGTAAACAGGGGGCGCGCGAGCAGTACTTC.

The V call is TRBV29-1, the J call TRBJ2-3; 8 bases fit TRBD2. The CDR3 consists of 16 residues. Germline CDR1 is SQVTM and CDR2 is ANQGSEA. The V segment lost 5 bases and the J segment 3 bases; nucleotides outside the gene matches: 13. CDR3 sequence reads: CSVPLSTSGRTDTQYF. DNA for the CDR3: TGCAGCGTTCCTCTATCTACTAGCGGTAGAACAGATACGCAGTATTTT.

Comments on this clone: A read error may account for a junction end that differs from germline. V gene TRBV4-3 combines with J gene TRBJ2-7; 7 bases line up with TRBD2. This CDR3 region has 13 residues. CDR1 LGHNA and CDR2 YSLEER come from the germline V gene. CDR3 in amino acids: CASSQATGTNKNF. CDR3 nucleotides: TGCGCCAGCAGCCAAGCGACCGGGACTAACAAAAACTTC.

CDR3 loop: CASSETPTGPHEQYF. The CDR3 DNA reads as TGTGCCAGCAGTGAAACCCCTACAGGCCCCCACGAGCAGTACTTC. The genes are TRBV6-1 and TRBJ2-5, with D perhaps TRBD1 (5 bases). The DNA end is more similar to TRBJ2-7, so the J call may be wrong. Per germline, CDR1 MNHNS and CDR2 SASEGT. CDR3 length: 15 amino acids.

The CDR3 spells CASSSPGGPSGANVLTF. The CDR3 nucleotides read TGTGCCAGCAGCTCCCCCGGGGGGCCATCTGGGGCCAACGTCCTGACTTTC. The rearrangement uses TRBV9 and TRBJ2-6; TRBD2 might be the D (7 bases). Germline lookup yields CDR1 SGDLS and CDR2 YYNGEE. The CDR3 covers 17 residues. V was clipped by 4 bases and J by 1 base, with 15 bases between them.

V usage is TRBV4-3 and J usage is TRBJ2-3; TRBD2 agrees at 13 bases. This CDR3 contains 20 residues. The trim removed 0 bases at V and 0 bases at J, leaving 9 bases unmatched. The germline V gene has CDR1 LGHNA and CDR2 YSLEER. In DNA form, the CDR3 reads TGCGCCAGCAGCCAAGACCCGGGGGGACTAGCGGGGTCTAGCACAGATACGCAGTATTTT. It encodes CASSQDPGGLAGSSTDTQYF.

The chain employs TRBV12-2 and TRBJ2-6; the table's TRBD1 call for D was not verified on the DNA. TRBV12-2 is labeled a pseudogene. The CDR3 consists of 19 residues. The CDR3 nucleotides read TGTGCAAGTCGCTTAGCCTCGGCAGGGTGCCCCTCTGGGGCCAACGTCCTGACTTTC. It yields the protein CASRLASAGCPSGANVLTF.

The V and J genes are TRBV27 and TRBJ2-1; 8 bases match TRBD2. Trimming at V came to 3 bases and at J to 0 bases, leaving 1 base not matched to a gene. The germline V gene has CDR1 MNHEY and CDR2 SMNVEV (reference sequence). This CDR3 is 15 amino acids long. The CDR3 loop is CASSFSGDSYNEQFF. CDR3 DNA sequence: TGTGCCAGCAGTTTTAGCGGGGACTCCTACAATGAGCAGTTCTTC.

V gene TRBV28 combines with J gene TRBJ1-1; TRBD1 matches 8 bases. V shed 5 bases and J 1 base; nucleotides not matched to a gene: 9. The CDR3 spans 16 residues. The germline V gene encodes CDR1 MDHEN and CDR2 SYDVKM. This CDR3 reads CASSLDRGRPNTEAFF. In DNA form, the CDR3 reads TGTGCCAGCAGTCTTGACAGGGGCCGTCCGAACACTGAAGCTTTCTTT.

This chain links TRBV6-5 with TRBJ1-2; D might be TRBD1 (5 bases). Germline V lookup: CDR1 MNHEY, CDR2 SVGAGI. V was cut by 8 bases and J by 6 bases, with 13 bases left in between. This CDR3 region has 12 residues. For the CDR3, the DNA is TGTGCCAGCCTTTGGGGGGAGAATGGCTACACCTTC. This gives the protein CASLWGENGYTF.

By sample fraction, this clone is large. This chain connects TRBV7-9 to TRBJ1-4, with 7 bases lining up with TRBD1. Germline V lookup: CDR1 SEHNR, CDR2 FQNEAQ (reference sequence). The V gene end was trimmed by 1 base and the J gene end by 10 bases; junction bases not matched to a gene: 12. This CDR3 has 16 residues. The DNA of the CDR3 is TGTGCCAGCAGCTTAGTAACGACAGGGAGCCTAGGAAAACTGTTTTTT. This codes for CASSLVTTGSLGKLFF. The full variable domain, completed using reference TRBV7-9 and TRBJ1-4, is DTGVSQNPRHKITKRGQNVTFRCDPISEHNRLYWYRQTLGQGPEFLTYFQNEAQLEKSRLLSDRFSAERPKGSFSTLEIQRTEQGDSAMYLCASSLVTTGSLGKLFFGSGTQLSVL.

The CDR3 here is CASSAGAYEQYF. The CDR3 nucleotides are TGTGCCAGCAGTGCCGGTGCTTACGAGCAGTACTTC. J is TRBJ2-5 and V is TRBV25-1; D gene ambiguous. The DNA end is more similar to TRBJ2-7, so the J call may be wrong. From germline, CDR1 is MGHDK and CDR2 SYGVNS. CDR3 length equals 12 residues.

This chain links TRBV6-5 with TRBJ2-5, with D tentatively TRBD1 (6 bases). The germline V gene has CDR1 MNHEY and CDR2 SVGAGI. CDR3 length equals 15 residues. V lost 4 bases, J lost 7 bases, and 19 bases lay in between. In nucleotides, the CDR3 is TGTGCCAGCAGTTCCCCCGGCAGGGGCGAAAGGACCCAGTACTTC. Its protein is CASSSPGRGERTQYF.

The rearrangement uses TRBV5-4 and TRBJ2-1; D may be TRBD2 (6 bases). The V end was cut by 5 bases, the J end by 7 bases, with 7 bases between. Germline lookup yields CDR1 SGHNT and CDR2 YYREEE (reference sequence). The CDR3 is 11 amino acids. CDR3 DNA sequence: TGTGCCAGCAGTGGGGGGAATGAGCAGTTCTTC. It specifies CASSGGNEQFF.

This chain links TRBV10-1 with TRBJ2-7; TRBD2 matches at 10 bases. The CDR3 has 15 residues. Germline V gene data show CDR1 as WNHNN and CDR2 as SYGVQD (reference sequence). The J segment lost 1 base and the V segment lost 6 bases, leaving 6 bases of the junction unmatched. Here the CDR3 reads CASSPSGRKSYEQYF. The CDR3 coding sequence is TGCGCCAGCAGCCCTAGCGGGAGAAAGTCCTACGAGCAGTACTTC.

The chain has TRBV4-3 and TRBJ2-5, with TRBD2 as a possible D gene (6 bases). Trimming removed 0 bases from V and 5 bases from J, with 13 bases in between. The germline gives CDR1 LGHNA, CDR2 YSLEER. The CDR3 consists of 15 residues. In nucleotides, the CDR3 is TGCGCCAGCAGCCAAGAAACTAGCAGCGGGGAGACCCAGTACTTC. Translated: CASSQETSSGETQYF.

This clone appeared a few times. The J gene is TRBJ2-5, the V gene TRBV11-2; TRBD2 aligns across 7 bases. The J call is uncertain, as TRBJ2-7 better fits the DNA end. Looked up from germline, CDR1 is SGHAT and CDR2 is FQNNGV. The length of the CDR3 is 14 residues. CDR3 sequence: CASSLGAGDYEQYF. CDR3 coding DNA: TGTGCCAGCAGCTTAGGGGCGGGAGACTACGAGCAGTACTTC.

This rearrangement joins TRBV27 to TRBJ2-3, with 7 bases fitting TRBD2. This CDR3 is 14 amino acids long. The J segment lost 1 base and the V segment lost 2 bases, leaving 0 bases of the junction unmatched. Germline assignment: CDR1 MNHEY and CDR2 SMNVEV (reference sequence). The CDR3 spells CASSLTSGTDTQYF. The CDR3 DNA reads TGTGCCAGCAGTTTAACTAGCGGCACAGATACGCAGTATTTT.

The chain links TRBV7-9 to TRBJ2-7; maybe TRBD1 (6 bases). The germline V gene has CDR1 SEHNR and CDR2 FQNEAQ (reference sequence). V was cut by 1 base and J by 2 bases, with 15 bases left in between. The CDR3 spans 16 residues. The CDR3 DNA sequence: TGTGCCAGCAGCTTAGACAGGGTAGCCCCGGCCTACGAGCAGTACTTC. Protein product: CASSLDRVAPAYEQYF.

This chain uses TRBV29-1 with TRBJ2-1; TRBD2 agrees at 8 bases. After removal of 2 bases from V and 3 bases from J, the junction contained 3 bases not matched to a gene. The germline CDR1 and CDR2 sequences are SQVTM and ANQGSEA. This CDR3 is built from 14 residues. CDR3 sequence (DNA): TGCAGCGTTGAAAGGACTAGCAGCTACAATGAGCAGTTCTTC. Translated, it gives CSVERTSSYNEQFF.

The chain joins TRBV9 to TRBJ2-7; 7 nucleotides line up with TRBD1. V lost 4 bases and J lost 0; bases outside the gene matches: 1. Germline loops: CDR1 SGDLS, CDR2 YYNGEE. The CDR3 covers 13 residues. The CDR3 nucleotides are TGTGCCAGCAGCCCAGGGGGCTCCTACGAGCAGTACTTC. It codes for CASSPGGSYEQYF.

This CDR3 reads CASSFRTGGWVTEAFF. DNA of the CDR3: TGTGCCAGCAGTTTCAGGACAGGGGGTTGGGTCACTGAAGCTTTCTTT. J is TRBJ1-1 and V is TRBV27, with 10 bases identical to TRBD1. CDR3 length equals 16 residues. Losses at the gene ends were 3 bases for V and 4 bases for J; bases not matched to a gene: 8. Germline CDR1 MNHEY, CDR2 SMNVEV (reference sequence).

J is TRBJ2-1 and V is TRBV9; 9 bases are shared with TRBD1. The V gene end was trimmed by 3 bases and the J gene end by 2 bases; junction bases not matched to a gene: 3. The CDR3 totals 15 residues. CDR1 is SGDLS, CDR2 YYNGEE, per germline. In DNA form, the CDR3 reads TGTGCCAGCAGCGGCGGGACAGGGCCCTACAATGAGCAGTTCTTC. Translated: CASSGGTGPYNEQFF.